The clone carrying this T cell receptor (beta chain) was counted between two and nine times. Its antigen remains unknown. This record belongs to a study of cytomegalovirus exposure and HLA in healthy donors. Study-wide background: Researchers found that roughly 77% of almost 400 genotyped donors fell within the Caucasian-associated ancestry cluster. Study findings and constraints: The study flagged approximately 180 TCR beta chains as cytomegalovirus-associated. Earlier findings revealed that most TCR beta V segments proved productive either about 90% or about 30% of the time. Fewer N-insertions (relative to the 666-donor mean) were reportedly seen in an Asian-associated ancestry cluster in a later analysis.

The CDR3 is 11 amino acids. V was shortened by 8 bases and J by 9 bases, with 11 bases between the two germline ends. Per the germline V gene, CDR1 is MNHEY and CDR2 is SVGAGI. The PCR ran on 60 Vbeta and 13 Jbeta primers. Using immunoSEQ multiplex PCR, the repertoire was profiled, and TCRdb retains in-frame clones only, with some absent. The sample shows some 120,000 clones, roughly three quarters of them seen only once. The chain combines TRBV6-5 with TRBJ2-1, with a weak D call TRBD1 (7 bases). The sample was PBMCs. The receptor comes from a woman younger than 35 in good health and CMV-seronegative. The CDR3 spells CASRQGGEQFF. The CDR3 bases are TGTGCCAGCCGACAGGGAGGTGAGCAGTTCTTC.